This is a list of T cell receptor beta chains from one sample in a study of T cell responses to AZD1222 COVID-19 vaccine. Sequencing was performed with immunoSEQ multiplex PCR; in TCRdb, only in-frame clones are kept and a portion is missing. The sample records 150,000 to 200,000 clones, around 93% being singletons. The sample in question was peripheral blood, obtained on day 0 of AZD1222 vaccination. The receptors shown here come from an adult in good health. Each CDR3 is given with its conserved first and last residue. A D gene is named only where the DNA matches it firmly. Size is omitted from some rows. Given values are once, few, many or a class for expanded clones.

CDR3 length	D gene	V gene	J gene	clone size	CDR3 DNA	CDR3 protein
14	NA	TRBV7-9	TRBJ2-7	NA	TGTGCCAGCAGCTCGACCGGGAGAACCTACGAGCAGTACTTC	CASSSTGRTYEQYF
15	TRBD1	TRBV27	TRBJ1-5	NA	TGTGCCAGCAGTTTGTCAGGGGGAAGCAATCAGCCCCAGCATTTT	CASSLSGGSNQPQHF
14	NA	TRBV21-1	TRBJ2-7	NA	TGTGCCAGCAACCAGACTAGCTGGTCCTACGAGCAGTACTTC	CASNQTSWSYEQYF
15	TRBD2	TRBV28	TRBJ2-3	NA	TGTGCCAGCAGGCGACTAGCGGGAGCTTACGATACGCAGTATTTT	CASRRLAGAYDTQYF
14	TRBD1	TRBV2	TRBJ2-3	NA	TGTGCCAGCATCCGCAGGGGGCACACAGATACGCAGTATTTT	CASIRRGHTDTQYF
15	TRBD2	TRBV11-2	TRBJ2-1	NA	TGTGCCAGCAGCTCCCGGACTAGAGTAGACAATGAGCAGTTCTTC	CASSSRTRVDNEQFF
12	NA	TRBV12-3/TRBV12-4	TRBJ1-3	NA	TGTGCCAGCAGTTTTCGTGGAAACACCATATATTTT	CASSFRGNTIYF
13	NA	TRBV27	TRBJ1-2	NA	TGTGCCAGCAGTTTTTCGGGGGTGGGAGGCTACACCTTC	CASSFSGVGGYTF
17	TRBD2	TRBV19	TRBJ2-2	NA	TGTGCCAGTAGGGAGACTAGCGGGGGGTGGAGGGCCGGGGAGCTGTTTTTT	CASRETSGGWRAGELFF
14	NA	TRBV30	TRBJ1-3	NA	TGTGCCTGGAGTGTACCGGGCTCAAGAAACACCATATATTTT	CAWSVPGSRNTIYF
15	NA	TRBV7-9	TRBJ2-1	NA	TGTGCCAGCAGCTCCGGGACACCTTTTTACAATGAGCAGTTCTTC	CASSSGTPFYNEQFF
15	NA	TRBV24-1	TRBJ1-5	NA	TGTGCCACCAGTGACCCGGGACGGAGCAATCAGCCCCAGCATTTT	CATSDPGRSNQPQHF
15	NA	TRBV14	TRBJ1-5	NA	TGTGCCAGCACCCCCCTGGGGAGGGGCAATCAGCCCCAGCATTTT	CASTPLGRGNQPQHF
12	NA	TRBV28	TRBJ2-7	NA	TGTGCCAGCAGTTCGCCGTTCTACGAGCAGTACTTC	CASSSPFYEQYF
15	TRBD2	TRBV7-9	TRBJ2-7	NA	TGTGCCAGCAGCTTTCCCGGGGAGGGCTCCTACGAGCAGTACTTC	CASSFPGEGSYEQYF
16	NA	TRBV10-3	TRBJ2-1	NA	TGTGCCATCAGTGAGTCACTTGAAAACTCCTACAATGAGCAGTTCTTC	CAISESLENSYNEQFF
13	NA	TRBV6-1	TRBJ1-1	NA	TGTGCCAGCAGTGAGTCCGGGGGCACTGAAGCTTTCTTT	CASSESGGTEAFF
14	NA	TRBV28	TRBJ1-2	NA	TGTGCCAGCAGTGCCAGGGGTCTGAACTATGGCTACACCTTC	CASSARGLNYGYTF
12	NA	TRBV29-1	TRBJ2-7	once	TGCAGCGTTGTACGGGAGAGACACGAGCAGTACTTC	CSVVRERHEQYF
17	NA	TRBV28	TRBJ2-1	once	TGTGCCAGCAGTTTATTCTCATGGAGGAGCTCCTACAATGAGCAGTTCTTC	CASSLFSWRSSYNEQFF
17	TRBD1	TRBV5-1	TRBJ1-6	NA	TGCGCCAGCAGCTTGGGACAGGGAGGCTCCTATAATTCACCCCTCCACTTT	CASSLGQGGSYNSPLHF
14	TRBD1	TRBV6-5	TRBJ1-3	once	TGTGCCAGCAGTTACGGGACAGCTGGAAACACCATATATTTT	CASSYGTAGNTIYF
14	NA	TRBV28	TRBJ1-5	NA	TGTGCCAGCAGTTTAGGACAGCCGAATCAGCCCCAGCATTTT	CASSLGQPNQPQHF
15	NA	TRBV19	TRBJ2-2	NA	TGTGCCAGTAGGACAGGACTAGTGGGGACCGGGGAGCTGTTTTTT	CASRTGLVGTGELFF
15	TRBD1	TRBV7-2	TRBJ1-1	NA	TGTGCCAGCAGCTTAGTAGGCAGGGGGGACACTGAAGCTTTCTTT	CASSLVGRGDTEAFF
15	NA	TRBV28	TRBJ1-5	once	TGTGCCAGCAGTTTAGGTCAGGTGATCAATCAGCCCCAGCATTTT	CASSLGQVINQPQHF
15	TRBD1	TRBV5-8	TRBJ1-2	NA	TGTGCCAGCAGCGGGGGCAGGGGGCGTAGCTATGGCTACACCTTC	CASSGGRGRSYGYTF
15	TRBD1	TRBV3-1/TRBV3-2	TRBJ1-1	NA	TGTGCCAGCAGCCAAGTCGGGCAGGGGGCACGTGAAGCTTTCTTT	CASSQVGQGAREAFF
14	TRBD1	TRBV6-5	TRBJ1-2	NA	TGTGCCAGCAGAACGCGGGACAGGGGTTCTGGCTACACCTTC	CASRTRDRGSGYTF
14	NA	TRBV19	TRBJ2-7	NA	TGTGCCAGTAGTATCCGGGGGGCTGGCGACGAGCAGTACTTC	CASSIRGAGDEQYF
14	NA	TRBV5-1	TRBJ1-2	NA	TGCGCCAGCAGCGGGCTGGGGAGAAACTATGGCTACACCTTC	CASSGLGRNYGYTF
14	NA	TRBV5-4	TRBJ2-5	NA	TGTGCCAGCAGCTCTGAGGGCCGAAAAGAGACCCAGTACTTC	CASSSEGRKETQYF
19	TRBD2	TRBV28	TRBJ2-2	NA	TGTGCCAGCAGTTTATTTACGGCTAGCGGGAGGGCCTCTACCGGGGAGCTGTTTTTT	CASSLFTASGRASTGELFF
15	TRBD1	TRBV6-6	TRBJ1-1	NA	TGTGCCAGCAGACCTACAGGGGGACTGAACACTGAAGCTTTCTTT	CASRPTGGLNTEAFF
17	TRBD2	TRBV27	TRBJ2-7	NA	TGTGCCAGCAGAATACTGACTAGCGGGAAGTTAGAATACGAGCAGTACTTC	CASRILTSGKLEYEQYF
15	NA	TRBV6-5	TRBJ2-1	once	TGTGCCAGCCCCGGGGCCGGGGCTTTACACAATGAGCAGTTCTTC	CASPGAGALHNEQFF
13	NA	TRBV19	TRBJ2-3	NA	TGTGCCAGTAGAACACATTACCCGGATACGCAGTATTTT	CASRTHYPDTQYF
14	TRBD2	TRBV30	TRBJ2-1	once	TGTGCCTGGAGTGTTGGACTAGCGGGCAATGAGCAGTTCTTC	CAWSVGLAGNEQFF
15	NA	TRBV11-2	TRBJ2-5	NA	TGTGCCAGCAGCTTCGGACAGGGACTACAAGAGACCCAGTACTTC	CASSFGQGLQETQYF
13	TRBD1	TRBV12-3/TRBV12-4	TRBJ1-2	NA	TGTGCCAGCAGGACAGGGGGCTTAAATGGCTACACCTTC	CASRTGGLNGYTF
14	NA	TRBV6-6	TRBJ2-1	NA	TGTGCCAGCAGTGGGGGACTCTACTACAATGAGCAGTTCTTC	CASSGGLYYNEQFF
14	NA	TRBV30	TRBJ1-2	NA	TGTGCCTGGAGTGTAAGGCAGAGAAGCTATGGCTACACCTTC	CAWSVRQRSYGYTF
13	TRBD1	TRBV6-1	TRBJ1-2	NA	TGTGCCAGCAGTGACCCGGGACAGGGAGGCCTTACCTTC	CASSDPGQGGLTF
14	NA	TRBV5-1	TRBJ1-4	NA	TGCGCCAGCAGCTTGGCCCTGGGTAGTGAAAAACTGTTTTTT	CASSLALGSEKLFF
16	NA	TRBV4-1	TRBJ2-1	NA	TGCGCCAGCAGCCAAGAGAGGACCGGGCTTTACAATGAGCAGTTCTTC	CASSQERTGLYNEQFF
18	NA	TRBV28	TRBJ1-5	NA	TGTGCCAGCAGTTTAAGACTGGGATGGGGAGTAGGCAATCAGCCCCAGCATTTT	CASSLRLGWGVGNQPQHF
13	TRBD1	TRBV10-3	TRBJ1-2	NA	TGTGCCATCACCAGGGACAGCTCGACTGGCTACACCTTC	CAITRDSSTGYTF
16	NA	TRBV21-1	TRBJ1-4	NA	TGTGCCAGCAGCAAAGCGAGGCCGGTACTTAATGAAAAACTGTTTTTT	CASSKARPVLNEKLFF
15	NA	TRBV14	TRBJ2-1	NA	TGTGCCAGCAGTTCTATAGCGAGCTCCTACAATGAGCAGTTCTTC	CASSSIASSYNEQFF
15	NA	TRBV9	TRBJ2-7	NA	TGTGCCAGCAGCGTAGGACCTTTTAGCTCCTACGAGCAGTACTTC	CASSVGPFSSYEQYF
14	NA	TRBV6-5	TRBJ2-7	once	TGTGCCAGCAGAGTTCCGGGACCTCCGTACGAGCAGTACTTC	CASRVPGPPYEQYF
16	TRBD2	TRBV7-6	TRBJ2-7	few	TGTGCCAGCAGCTTAGTGGATTTTGCGGGAGGCCACGAGCAGTACTTC	CASSLVDFAGGHEQYF
19	TRBD2	TRBV2	TRBJ2-7	NA	TGTGCCAGCACAAACGGACAGATTGTTAGCGGGAGGGTCTCCTACGAGCAGTACTTC	CASTNGQIVSGRVSYEQYF
15	NA	TRBV9	TRBJ2-7	NA	TGTGCCAGCAGCGTAGGGCTCGGGGAGCCCTACGAGCAGTACTTC	CASSVGLGEPYEQYF
14	NA	TRBV7-9	TRBJ2-5	NA	TGTGCCAGCAGCCGCCCGGGACCTCGGGAGACCCAGTACTTC	CASSRPGPRETQYF
12	NA	TRBV12-3/TRBV12-4	TRBJ2-2	NA	TGTGCCAGCAGTTTGGGGGGCGGGGAGCTGTTTTTT	CASSLGGGELFF